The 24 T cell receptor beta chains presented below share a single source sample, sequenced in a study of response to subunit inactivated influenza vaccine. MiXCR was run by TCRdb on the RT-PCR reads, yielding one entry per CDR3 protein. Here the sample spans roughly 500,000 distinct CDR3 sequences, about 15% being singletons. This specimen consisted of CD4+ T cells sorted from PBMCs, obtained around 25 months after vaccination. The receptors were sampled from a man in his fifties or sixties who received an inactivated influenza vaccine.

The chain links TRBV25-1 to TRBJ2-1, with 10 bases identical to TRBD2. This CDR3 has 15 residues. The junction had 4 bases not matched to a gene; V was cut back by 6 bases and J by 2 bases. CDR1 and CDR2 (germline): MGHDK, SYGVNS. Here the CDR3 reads CASRASGGTYNEQFF. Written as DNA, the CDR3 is TGTGCCAGCAGGGCTAGCGGGGGTACCTACAATGAGCAGTTCTTC.

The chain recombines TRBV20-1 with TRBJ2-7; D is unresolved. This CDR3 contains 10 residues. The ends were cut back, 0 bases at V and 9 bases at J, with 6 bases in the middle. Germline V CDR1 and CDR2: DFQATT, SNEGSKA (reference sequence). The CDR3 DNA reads TGCAGTGCTAGAGATAAAAGGCAGTACTTC. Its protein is CSARDKRQYF.

The CDR3 here is CSAREAGGTDTQYF. CDR3 sequence (DNA): TGCAGTGCTAGAGAGGCGGGGGGCACAGATACGCAGTATTTT. This chain connects TRBV20-1 to TRBJ2-3; 7 bases fit TRBD2. Germline trimming cut 0 bases from V and 1 base from J; bases unmatched to any gene: 1. Germline values: CDR1 DFQATT, CDR2 SNEGSKA (reference sequence). This CDR3 region has 14 residues.

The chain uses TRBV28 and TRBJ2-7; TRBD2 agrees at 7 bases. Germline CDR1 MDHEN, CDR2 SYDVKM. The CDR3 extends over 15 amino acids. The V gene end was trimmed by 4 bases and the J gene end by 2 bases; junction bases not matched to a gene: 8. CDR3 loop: CASSSGGSDPYEQYF. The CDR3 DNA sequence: TGTGCCAGCAGTTCGGGCGGGAGCGATCCCTACGAGCAGTACTTC.

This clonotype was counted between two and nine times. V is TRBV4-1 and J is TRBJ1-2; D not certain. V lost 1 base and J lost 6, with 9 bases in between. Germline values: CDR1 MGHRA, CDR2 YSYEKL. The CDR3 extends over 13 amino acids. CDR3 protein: CASSQVRGNGYTF. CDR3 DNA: TGCGCCAGCAGCCAAGTTAGAGGGAATGGCTACACCTTC.

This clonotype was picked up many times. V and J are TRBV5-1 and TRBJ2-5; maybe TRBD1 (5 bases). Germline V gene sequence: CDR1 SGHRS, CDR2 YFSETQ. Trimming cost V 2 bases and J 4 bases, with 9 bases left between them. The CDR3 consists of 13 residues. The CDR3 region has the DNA TGCGCCAGCAGCTTCAGGGCCCGAGAGACCCAGTACTTC. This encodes CASSFRARETQYF.

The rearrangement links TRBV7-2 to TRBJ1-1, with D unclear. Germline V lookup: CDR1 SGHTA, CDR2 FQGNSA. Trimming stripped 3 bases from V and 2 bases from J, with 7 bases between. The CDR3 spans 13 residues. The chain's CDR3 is CASSFIPNTEAFF. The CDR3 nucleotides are TGTGCCAGCAGCTTCATCCCAAACACTGAAGCTTTCTTT.

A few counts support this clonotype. Written as DNA, the CDR3 is TGTGCCAGCAGCCCGGACAGGGGGCACGTTCCCCTCCACTTT. Protein: CASSPDRGHVPLHF. This chain uses TRBV6-7 with TRBJ1-6; the match to TRBD1 covers 11 bases. TRBV6-7 is flagged as an ORF with uncertain function. Germline trimming cut 6 bases from V and 13 bases from J; bases unmatched to any gene: 8. The CDR3 has 14 amino acids.

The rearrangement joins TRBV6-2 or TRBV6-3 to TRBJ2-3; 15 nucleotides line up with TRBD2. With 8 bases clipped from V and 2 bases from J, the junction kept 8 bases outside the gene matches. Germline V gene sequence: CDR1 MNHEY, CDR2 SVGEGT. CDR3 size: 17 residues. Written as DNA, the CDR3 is TGTGCCAGCGACGCAGGACTAGCGGGAGGGTACACAGATACGCAGTATTTT. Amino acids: CASDAGLAGGYTDTQYF.

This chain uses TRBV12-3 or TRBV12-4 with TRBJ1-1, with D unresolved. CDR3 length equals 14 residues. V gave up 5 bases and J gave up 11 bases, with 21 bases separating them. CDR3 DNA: TGTGCCAGCAGTCCGGGTTCCCTAAATGTTGTGGCTTTCTTT. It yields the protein CASSPGSLNVVAFF.

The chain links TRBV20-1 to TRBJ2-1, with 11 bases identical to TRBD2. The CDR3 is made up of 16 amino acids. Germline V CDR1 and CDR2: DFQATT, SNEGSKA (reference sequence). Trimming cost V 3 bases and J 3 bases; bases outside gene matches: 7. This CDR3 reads CSASPRLAGIYNEQFF. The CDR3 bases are TGCAGTGCTAGCCCTAGACTAGCGGGAATCTACAATGAGCAGTTCTTC.

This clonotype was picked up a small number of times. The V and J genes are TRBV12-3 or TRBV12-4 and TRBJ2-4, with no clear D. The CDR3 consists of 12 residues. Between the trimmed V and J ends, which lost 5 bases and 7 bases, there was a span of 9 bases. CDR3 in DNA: TGTGCCAGCAGTACCAGCCTGAACATTCAGTACTTC. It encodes CASSTSLNIQYF.

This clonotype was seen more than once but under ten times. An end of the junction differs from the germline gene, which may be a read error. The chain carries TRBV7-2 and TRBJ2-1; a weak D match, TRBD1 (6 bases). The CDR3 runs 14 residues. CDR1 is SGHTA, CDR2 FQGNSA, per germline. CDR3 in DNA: TGTGCCAGCAGCTTAGCACCTTCCAGGGGTTCAGGCGGGTTC. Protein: CASSLAPSRGSGGF.

Here the CDR3 reads CASSGRGSYEQYF. The CDR3 nucleotides read TGTGCCAGCAGCGGTCGGGGGTCCTACGAGCAGTACTTC. V gene TRBV28 combines with J gene TRBJ2-7, with D perhaps TRBD2 (6 bases). V was pared by 6 bases and J by 1 base, with 10 bases between. The V gene's germline CDR1 is MDHEN and CDR2 SYDVKM. The CDR3 contains 13 residues.

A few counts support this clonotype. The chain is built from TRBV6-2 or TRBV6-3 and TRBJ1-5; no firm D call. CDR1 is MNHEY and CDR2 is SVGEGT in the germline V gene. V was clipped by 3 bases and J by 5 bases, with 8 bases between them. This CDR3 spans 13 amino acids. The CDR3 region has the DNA TGTGCCAGCAGTTATTTACTGGATCAGCCCCAGCATTTT. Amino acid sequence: CASSYLLDQPQHF.

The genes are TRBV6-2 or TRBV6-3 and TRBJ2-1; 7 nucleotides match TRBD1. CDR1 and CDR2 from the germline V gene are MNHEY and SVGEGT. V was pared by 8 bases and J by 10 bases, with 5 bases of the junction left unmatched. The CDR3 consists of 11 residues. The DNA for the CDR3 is TGTGCCAGCCAAGGGGGCAGAGAGCAGTTCTTC. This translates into CASQGGREQFF.

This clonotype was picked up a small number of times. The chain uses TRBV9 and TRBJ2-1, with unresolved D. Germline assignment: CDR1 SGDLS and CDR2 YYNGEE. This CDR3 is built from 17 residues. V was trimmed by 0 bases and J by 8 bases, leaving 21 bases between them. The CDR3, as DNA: TGTGCCAGCAGCGTAGCCCCCCGAGCGATCGATGGGTATGAGCAGTTCTTC. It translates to CASSVAPRAIDGYEQFF.

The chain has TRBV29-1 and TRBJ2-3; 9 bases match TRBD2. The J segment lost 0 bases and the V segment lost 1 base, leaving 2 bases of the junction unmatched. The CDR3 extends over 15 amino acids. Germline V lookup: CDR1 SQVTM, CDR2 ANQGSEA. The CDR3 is CSVEGLAGSTDTQYF. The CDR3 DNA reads TGCAGCGTTGAAGGGCTAGCGGGAAGCACAGATACGCAGTATTTT.

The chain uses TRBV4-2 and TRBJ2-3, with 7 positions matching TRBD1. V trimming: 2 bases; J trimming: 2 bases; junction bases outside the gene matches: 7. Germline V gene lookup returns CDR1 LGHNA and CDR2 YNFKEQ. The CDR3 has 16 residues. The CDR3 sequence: CASSQNRQGPTDTQYF. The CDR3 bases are TGTGCCAGCAGCCAAAATCGACAGGGTCCCACAGATACGCAGTATTTT.

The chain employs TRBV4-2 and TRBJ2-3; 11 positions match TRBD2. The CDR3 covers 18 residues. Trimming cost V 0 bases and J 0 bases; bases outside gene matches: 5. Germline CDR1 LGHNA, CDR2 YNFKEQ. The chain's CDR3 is CASSQDWASGRSTDTQYF. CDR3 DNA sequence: TGTGCCAGCAGCCAAGACTGGGCTAGCGGGAGGAGCACAGATACGCAGTATTTT.

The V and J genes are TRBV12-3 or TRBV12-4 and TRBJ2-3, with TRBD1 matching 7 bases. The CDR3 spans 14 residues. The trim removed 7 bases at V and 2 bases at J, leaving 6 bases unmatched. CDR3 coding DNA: TGTGCCAGCAATCCGACAGGGACCACAGATACGCAGTATTTT. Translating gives CASNPTGTTDTQYF.

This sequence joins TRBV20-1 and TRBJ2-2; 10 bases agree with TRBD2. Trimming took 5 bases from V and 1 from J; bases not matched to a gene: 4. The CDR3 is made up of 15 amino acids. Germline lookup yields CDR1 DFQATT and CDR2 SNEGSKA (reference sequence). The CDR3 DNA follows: TGCAGTGCTTATGGACTAGCGGAGAACACCGGGGAGCTGTTTTTT. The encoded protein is CSAYGLAENTGELFF.

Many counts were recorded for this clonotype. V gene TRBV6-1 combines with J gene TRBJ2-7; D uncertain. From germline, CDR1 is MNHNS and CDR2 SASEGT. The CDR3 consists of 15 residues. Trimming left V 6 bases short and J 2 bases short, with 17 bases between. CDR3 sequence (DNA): TGTGCCAGCAGAAGTAGTCGGCGGAGACCCTACGAGCAGTACTTC. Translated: CASRSSRRRPYEQYF.

The CDR3 DNA follows: TGCGCCAGCAGGCCGGGACAGGGCTCCGATGAGCAGTTCTTC. Translated, it gives CASRPGQGSDEQFF. The chain joins TRBV10-1 to TRBJ2-1, with 9 bases fitting TRBD1. CDR1 and CDR2 from the germline V gene are WNHNN and SYGVQD (reference sequence). This CDR3 is built from 14 residues. The ends lost 6 bases at V and 8 bases at J; junction bases unmatched: 8.